The 3 T cell receptor beta chains presented below share a single source sample, sequenced in a study of response to subunit inactivated influenza vaccine. TCRdb used MiXCR to reprocess the RT-PCR reads, holding one entry per CDR3 protein. The sample lists approximately 300,000 distinct CDR3 sequences; roughly 20% were seen once. Here the sequenced sample was PBMCs from blood, taken about 19 months after vaccination. The source is a man between 50 and 69 years old who received an inactivated influenza vaccine.

The chain employs TRBV4-2 and TRBJ2-2; 7 nucleotides match TRBD1. This CDR3 contains 16 residues. Germline CDR1 and CDR2: LGHNA and YNFKEQ. After removal of 0 bases from V and 4 bases from J, the junction contained 5 bases not matched to a gene. The CDR3 sequence is CASSQDRQGGTGELFF. DNA of the CDR3: TGTGCCAGCAGCCAAGATCGACAGGGTGGCACCGGGGAGCTGTTTTTT.

The J gene is TRBJ2-1, the V gene TRBV4-2; 7 bases agree with TRBD2. Germline CDR1 reads LGHNA; CDR2 reads YNFKEQ. The length of the CDR3 is 15 residues. The J segment lost 5 bases and the V segment lost 0 bases, leaving 4 bases of the junction unmatched. CDR3 sequence: CASSQDRRGDNEQFF. The CDR3 DNA reads as TGTGCCAGCAGCCAAGATAGACGGGGGGACAATGAGCAGTTCTTC.

The CDR3 region has the DNA TGCGCCAGCAGCTTATTCGCGGCCGGGACTGAAGCTTTCTTT. Protein product: CASSLFAAGTEAFF. The gene calls are TRBV5-1 and TRBJ1-1; D is unclear. The germline gives CDR1 SGHRS, CDR2 YFSETQ. The CDR3 is 14 residues long. Trimming cost V 2 bases and J 5 bases, with 13 bases left between them.